What follows are 2 T cell receptor beta chains derived from one specimen sequenced in a study of cytomegalovirus exposure and HLA in healthy donors (dated by TCRdb to between 2016 and 2019). The method behind the library was the immunoSEQ multiplex PCR assay. For the multiplex PCR, a mixture combining 60 forward primers for TCR Vbeta segments and 13 reverse primers for TCR Jbeta segments was used. TCRdb's version of the immuneACCESS table is confined to in-frame rearrangements and falls short of the full clone set. An unresolved V gene accounts for under half of the shortfall where checked; the remainder is of unknown origin. Within this sample are tens of thousands of clones, with roughly 80% of them counted one time only. The ten most abundant clones make up under 3% of the sample. What was sequenced was PBMCs. These receptors originate from a woman aged 30 to 39 in good health and CMV-seronegative.

This chain connects TRBV7-9 to TRBJ2-7; D perhaps matches TRBD2 (6 bases). Deletions cut 5 bases from V and 4 bases from J, with 12 bases between. The CDR3 has 13 residues. CDR1 is SEHNR and CDR2 is FQNEAQ in the germline V gene (reference sequence). The CDR3 loop is CASSPWGVYEQYF. The CDR3 DNA follows: TGTGCCAGCAGCCCATGGGGGGTATACGAGCAGTACTTC.

The chain employs TRBV7-2 and TRBJ1-3; 7 bases match TRBD1. The V and J ends lost 5 bases and 0 bases, in that order; junction bases with no gene match: 10. The CDR3 has 17 amino acids. From germline, CDR1 is SGHTA and CDR2 FQGNSA. CDR3 nucleotide sequence: TGTGCCAGCAGCGACCCGGGACAGCTGAGCTCTGGAAACACCATATATTTT. It translates to CASSDPGQLSSGNTIYF.